This T cell receptor (beta chain) is drawn from a study of cytomegalovirus exposure and HLA in healthy donors. Worth noting for this clone: Antigen specificity is unknown.

PCR amplification relied on 60 Vbeta primers (plus 13 Jbeta primers). Here immunoSEQ multiplex PCR was the method, and the copy in TCRdb shows in-frame clones only, minus some. This sample has some 190,000 clones, with roughly four fifths found just once. CDR1 is SEHNR and CDR2 is FQNEAQ in the germline V gene (reference sequence). Trimming took 5 bases from V and 5 from J; bases not matched to a gene: 8. The CDR3 contains 15 residues. Study-wide points: Investigators reported 150 to 200 TCR beta chains as tied to cytomegalovirus. Across HLA loci, a later analysis found differing TCR association rates, with DRB1 most and HLA-C fewest.

The receptor's source is a man aged 18 to 29 in good health and CMV-seronegative. Source material: PBMCs. The chain joins TRBV7-9 to TRBJ2-3, with 9 positions matching TRBD2. DNA for the CDR3: TGTGCCAGCAGCCCCGGGACTAGCTACAGAGATACGCAGTATTTT. Translated: CASSPGTSYRDTQYF. The full variable domain, in which reference TRBV7-9 and TRBJ2-3 provide the parts outside the CDR3, is DTGVSQNPRHKITKRGQNVTFRCDPISEHNRLYWYRQTLGQGPEFLTYFQNEAQLEKSRLLSDRFSAERPKGSFSTLEIQRTEQGDSAMYLCASSPGTSYRDTQYFGPGTRLTVL.